This passage covers 3 T cell receptor beta chains from one sample sequenced in a study of technical replicates of blood from a few donors (dated by TCRdb to 2017 to 2019). Receptor amplification or capture employed the immunoSEQ multiplex PCR assay. The table comes from immuneACCESS by way of TCRdb, which keeps in-frame sequences with V and J called. Part of the clones is missing from these tables; in studies checked, under half for an unresolved V gene and the rest for unknown reasons. This sample gives approximately 50,000 clones in total; 90% to 96% of them show up just once. The ten largest clones capture 0.35% to 0.45% of the sample. Sequencing was carried out using T cells isolated from PBMCs. All receptors come from a human donor in good health.

This clone appeared a single time. The rearrangement links TRBV15 to TRBJ2-7; D might be TRBD1 (6 bases). This CDR3 is 16 amino acids long. The V gene lost 1 base and the J gene lost 4 bases, with 17 bases spanning the gap. Germline loops: CDR1 LNHNV, CDR2 YYDKDF (reference sequence). CDR3 sequence: CATSRGWGTGKYEQYF. The CDR3 nucleotides read TGTGCCACCAGCAGAGGATGGGGAACAGGGAAGTACGAGCAGTACTTC.

This clone appeared a single time. The CDR3 is CASSHTGGNTIYF. The CDR3 nucleotides are TGTGCCAGCAGCCATACAGGGGGAAACACCATATATTTT. The genes are TRBV7-3 and TRBJ1-3; D possibly corresponds to TRBD1 (6 bases). CDR3 size: 13 residues. The V gene lost 5 bases and the J gene lost 4 bases, with 9 bases spanning the gap. Germline values: CDR1 SGHTA, CDR2 FQGTGA.

J is TRBJ2-3 and V is TRBV25-1; 7 nucleotides align to TRBD2. Germline trimming cut 11 bases from V and 3 bases from J; bases unmatched to any gene: 14. Germline CDR1 is MGHDK and CDR2 is SYGVNS. The CDR3 consists of 15 residues. As DNA, the CDR3 is TGTGCCGTAGGGGAGGGCCGAGTTAGTACAGATACGCAGTATTTT. Its protein is CAVGEGRVSTDTQYF.